The subject of this entry is one T cell receptor (beta chain). This sample is drawn from a study of monozygotic twins with inflammatory bowel disease. Researchers used 3500 ng of total RNA for each TCR library. With the 5' RACE reads reprocessed, TCRdb shows one record per CDR3 protein and no DNA. In total, the table holds around 150,000 distinct CDR3 sequences. The length of the CDR3 is 14 residues. The V call is TRBV12-3 or TRBV12-4, the J call TRBJ2-2; no DNA is available, so the TRBD2 call from TCRdb remains unchecked. Specimen: blood. The receptor's source is a human donor with ulcerative colitis or Crohn's disease, or a healthy co-twin of an affected twin (not recorded which). CDR3 sequence reads: CASSLGGRVGELFF.